The text below deals with one T cell receptor beta chain. This record comes from a study of shared clonotypes between healthy human individuals. Study-wide context: Per donor, CD8 memory used one plate, CD8 naive used two, CD4 memory used three and CD4 naive used three.

Sequencing used immunoSEQ multiplex PCR; TCRdb keeps in-frame clones, though not all of them. The data contain millions of clones, roughly 94% of them singletons. All donors were Caucasian adults living in Nashville, Tennessee. The receptor comes from a man between 18 and 35 years old in good health. The specimen was naive CD4+ T cells sorted from blood. Subset given: CD45RA+ positively selected.

The CDR3 DNA follows: TGCGCCAGCAGCCAAGACCGGCTGGGGACAGGGGGCTCCTACGAGCAGTACTTC. Its translation is CASSQDRLGTGGSYEQYF. The chain employs TRBV4-1 and TRBJ2-7; 11 nucleotides align to TRBD1. The CDR3 totals 18 residues. V shed 0 bases and J 0 bases; nucleotides not matched to a gene: 7. The germline V gene encodes CDR1 MGHRA and CDR2 YSYEKL.